This record concerns one T cell receptor (beta chain) sequence. Its antigen is not identified. A second PCR, run for roughly 7 to 12 cycles, used a sample-barcoded 5' primer plus a J-beta primer mix. Researchers report that each sample yielded at least 3 million CDR3-containing paired-end reads. TCRdb reprocessed the 5' RACE reads via MiXCR and lists one record per CDR3 protein. This sample carries about 900,000 distinct CDR3 sequences, around 62% of them seen once, and the ten largest clones take around a quarter. The ends were cut back, 4 bases at V and 10 bases at J, with 8 bases in the middle. In germline, CDR1 is SGHTA, CDR2 FQGNSA. The CDR3 sequence is 11 residues long. Extractions gave at least 5.5 micrograms of total RNA per sample. The data derive from a study of blood T cells in healthy people across ages. Study findings and constraints: Since the PBMCs were unsorted, naive and antigen-experienced cells could not be conclusively compared.

The clonotype was recovered from a man aged 25 to 40 in good health. The sample comprised blood. The J gene is TRBJ2-1, the V gene TRBV7-2; D ambiguous. The CDR3 bases are TGTGCCAGCAGCTCGACCATAGAGCAGTTCTTC. This encodes CASSSTIEQFF.